Each of the 11 T cell receptor beta chains below was sequenced from the same sample in a study of T cells in Graves' hyperthyroidism and ophthalmopathy. The TCR beta CDR3 regions underwent amplification using RNA transcripts as the source. The HTBI set primed first-round TCR CDR3 RT-PCR. TCRdb reprocessed the multiplex PCR reads with MiXCR, giving one entry per CDR3 protein. The sample yields 700,000 or so distinct CDR3 sequences, about a sixth seen once. What was sequenced was blood. These receptors were collected from a young man with Graves' hyperthyroidism.

In its sample, this clonotype was seen a few times. This sequence joins TRBV5-4 and TRBJ2-3; 8 nucleotides line up with TRBD1. Germline V lookup: CDR1 SGHNT, CDR2 YYREEE (reference sequence). The CDR3 is made up of 15 amino acids. V lost 5 bases to trimming and J lost 2 bases; unmatched junction nucleotides: 7. The DNA for the CDR3 is TGTGCCAGCAGGTTAGACAGGGGCTTCACAGATACGCAGTATTTT. Translating it yields CASRLDRGFTDTQYF.

CDR3 in DNA: TGTGCCAGCAGCTTAAAAGCGGGAGGGCCCAGGGAGCAGTACTTC. Residues: CASSLKAGGPREQYF. This rearrangement joins TRBV13 to TRBJ2-7, with TRBD2 matching over 10 bases. This CDR3 is 15 amino acids long. The germline gives CDR1 PRHDT, CDR2 FYEKMQ (reference sequence). J was trimmed by 7 bases and V by 2 bases; bases with no gene match: 8.

This clonotype was counted many times. V is TRBV7-2 and J is TRBJ2-3, with D possibly being TRBD2 (6 bases). Germline assignment: CDR1 SGHTA and CDR2 FQGNSA. The CDR3 consists of 15 residues. V was clipped by 1 base and J by 4 bases, with 12 bases between them. The CDR3 is CASSLVGRRADTQYF. CDR3 sequence (DNA): TGTGCCAGCAGCTTAGTGGGTCGGAGGGCAGATACGCAGTATTTT. The whole variable domain, filled in from reference TRBV7-2 and TRBJ2-3, reads GAGVSQSPSNKVTEKGKDVELRCDPISGHTALYWYRQSLGQGLEFLIYFQGNSAPDKSGLPSDRFSAERTGGSVSTLTIQRTQQEDSAVYLCASSLVGRRADTQYFGPGTRLTVL.

This clonotype has more than one count but fewer than ten. V is TRBV2 and J is TRBJ2-2; D unclear. Germline V CDR1 and CDR2: SNHLY, FYNNEI. The CDR3 loop spans 13 amino acids. Deletions cut 6 bases from V and 8 bases from J, with 13 bases between. CDR3 amino acids: CASSPFGEGELFF. Written as DNA, the CDR3 is TGTGCCAGCAGCCCCTTCGGCGAGGGGGAGCTGTTTTTT. Combining the CDR3 with reference TRBV2 and TRBJ2-2 gives the whole variable domain EPEVTQTPSHQVTQMGQEVILRCVPISNHLYFYWYRQILGQKVEFLVSFYNNEISEKSEIFDDQFSVERPDGSNFTLKIRSTKLEDSAMYFCASSPFGEGELFFGEGSRLTVL.

This clonotype came up many times. For the CDR3, the DNA is TGTGCCAGCAGCTCCCCCGGGACAGGGAAGTCAGATACGCAGTATTTT. Protein sequence: CASSSPGTGKSDTQYF. The V gene is TRBV6-1, the J gene TRBJ2-3; 9 bases line up with TRBD1. The V gene end was trimmed by 6 bases and the J gene end by 4 bases; junction bases not matched to a gene: 11. CDR3 length: 16 residues. Germline CDR1 MNHNS, CDR2 SASEGT.

In its sample, this clonotype was seen a few times. This may stem from a read error, because a much larger clone lies one nucleotide away. The CDR3 loop reads CASSQDGTEVFF. The CDR3 coding sequence is TGTGCCAGCAGCCAAGATGGTACAGAAGTTTTCTTT. The chain couples TRBV3-1 to TRBJ1-1; unclear D gene. Germline lookup yields CDR1 LGHDT and CDR2 YNNKEL (reference sequence). The CDR3 consists of 12 residues.

This clonotype was picked up a small number of times. The chain recombines TRBV5-1 with TRBJ1-1; D is uncertain. V was trimmed by 0 bases and J by 4 bases, leaving 16 bases between them. The CDR3 length is 16 residues. In germline, CDR1 is SGHRS, CDR2 YFSETQ. CDR3 in amino acids: CASSLGPRPELTEAFF. As DNA, the CDR3 is TGCGCCAGCAGCTTGGGCCCTCGGCCGGAACTCACTGAAGCTTTCTTT.

This clonotype was observed many times. The CDR3 DNA sequence: TGTGCCAGCTCAAACGACAGGAACACTGAAGCTTTCTTT. It yields the protein CASSNDRNTEAFF. This chain uses TRBV18 with TRBJ1-1; D might be TRBD1 (5 bases). The ends were cut back, 5 bases at V and 1 base at J, with 8 bases in the middle. The CDR3 runs to 13 residues. Germline V gene sequence: CDR1 KGHSH, CDR2 LQKENI.

This clonotype was observed at least ten times. V and J are TRBV30 and TRBJ2-5, with TRBD1 as a possible D gene (6 bases). The CDR3 covers 14 residues. The ends were cut back, 2 bases at V and 7 bases at J, with 17 bases in the middle. Germline V gene data show CDR1 as GTSNPN and CDR2 as SVGIG (reference sequence). The CDR3 region has the DNA TGTGCCTGGAGTCCCCGACAGGTGAGAGCGACCCAGTACTTC. Encoded protein: CAWSPRQVRATQYF.

J is TRBJ1-6 and V is TRBV18; D remains unclear. This CDR3 contains 14 residues. The germline gives CDR1 KGHSH, CDR2 LQKENI. V was shortened by 4 bases and J by 5 bases, with 9 bases between the two germline ends. The CDR3 nucleotides are TGTGCCAGCTCACTGACCGCGAATAATTCACCCCTCCACTTT. Its translation: CASSLTANNSPLHF.

This clonotype was detected ten times or more. V and J are TRBV7-2 and TRBJ2-3; weak D call: TRBD2 (6 bases). CDR1 is SGHTA and CDR2 is FQGNSA in the germline V gene. Trimming pared 5 bases from V and 4 bases from J, leaving 19 bases between. CDR3 length: 16 amino acids. Written as DNA, the CDR3 is TGTGCCAGCAGCCAGCCGGGACTTCGGCGCCCAGATACGCAGTATTTT. This codes for CASSQPGLRRPDTQYF.